A single TCR beta chain is shown here with its context. Its antigen is as yet unknown. The length of the CDR3 is 21 residues. V dropped 11 bases and J dropped 0; count of bases not matched to a gene: 20. This sample stems from a study of shared clonotypes between healthy human individuals. Whole-study findings and limits: Larger richness was generally estimated for naive than memory subsets. A reduction in generation probabilities was seen for non-shared clonotypes relative to those shared by all four donors.

Method: immunoSEQ multiplex PCR; TCRdb's copy keeps in-frame clones and lacks some. The sample contains 650,000 to 800,000 clones, around 70% of which appear only once. Each sample came from a Caucasian adult donor living in Nashville, Tennessee. Sequencing was carried out using memory CD4+ T cells sorted from blood. Subset reported: CD45RA-negative fraction. The V gene is TRBV23-1, the J gene TRBJ2-2; 14 bases are a match to TRBD2. TRBV23-1 is annotated as an ORF whose role is uncertain. This sequence originates from a woman aged 25-40 years in good health. CDR3 sequence (DNA): TGCGCCTATCCTTTAGATCTTTTGGGACTAGCGGGAGTCCCGAACACCGGGGAGCTGTTTTTT. The encoded protein is CAYPLDLLGLAGVPNTGELFF.